Shown below are 13 T cell receptor beta chains from a single sample sequenced in a study of T cells in women clearing cervical HPV infection. Sequencing was performed with immunoSEQ multiplex PCR; in TCRdb, only in-frame clones are kept and a portion is missing. The listing records tens of thousands of clones. The sequencing sample was made of blood buffy coat. These receptors were taken from a woman between 18 and 69 years old with a cervical HPV16 infection that either progressed to CIN3+ or cleared (not recorded which).

Worth noting for this clone: The junction differs from germline at one of its ends, possibly a read error. The read ends 3 residues early relative to the CDR3; the germline J gene fills the gap. V usage is TRBV7-9 and J usage is TRBJ2-5, with D perhaps TRBD1 (6 bases). The CDR3 is 14 amino acids. CDR1 SEHNR and CDR2 FQNEAQ come from the germline V gene (reference sequence). The CDR3 spells CAGSPGQYQETQYF. The covered CDR3 bases are TGTGCCGGCAGCCCAGGACAGTACCAAGAGACC.

Turning to this clone: The read ends 3 residues before the CDR3 terminus; that terminus is restored from the germline J gene. The V call is TRBV10-1, the J call TRBJ2-1, with D maybe TRBD2 (5 bases). Germline V gives CDR1 WNHNN, CDR2 SYGVQD (reference sequence). The CDR3 is 16 amino acids. V lost 2 bases and J lost 9, with 20 bases in between. CDR3 residues: CASSETGILRHREQFF. Partial CDR3 DNA: TGCGCCAGCAGTGAGACGGGGATATTACGACATCGTGAG.

With regard to this clone: The CDR3 end lies 3 residues beyond the end of the read and is filled in from the germline J gene. V usage is TRBV20-1 and J usage is TRBJ2-6, with D hard to call. This CDR3 is 14 amino acids long. Germline CDR1 reads DFQATT; CDR2 reads SNEGSKA (reference sequence). Trimming pared 6 bases from V and 1 base from J, leaving 10 bases between. The sequenced CDR3 bases are TGCAGTGCCAAACAGACGTCTGGGGCCAACGTC. It encodes CSAKQTSGANV. The full CDR3 protein is CSAKQTSGANVLTF.

Concerning this clone: The CDR3 extends 3 residues past the end of the read, so its final part is completed from the germline J gene. The chain employs TRBV5-4 and TRBJ1-2, with D tentatively TRBD1 (5 bases). CDR3 length: 14 amino acids. The V and J ends lost 6 bases and 6 bases respectively, with 18 bases between them. Germline V gene lookup returns CDR1 SGHNT and CDR2 YYREEE (reference sequence). CDR3 bases read: TGTGCCAGCAACCTGTACCAGGGCCGGGATGGC. This translates into CASNLYQGRDG. From start to end, the CDR3 is CASNLYQGRDGYTF.

Regarding this clone: Read sequence stops 3 residues before the CDR3 end, and the germline J gene provides the missing end. The rearrangement links TRBV6-4 to TRBJ2-2; 8 nucleotides agree with TRBD2. The CDR3 extends over 15 amino acids. The trim removed 5 bases at V and 3 bases at J, leaving 5 bases unmatched. The germline CDR1 and CDR2 sequences are MRHNA and SNTAGT. The DNA read from the CDR3 is TGTGCCAGCAGTCCTCTAGCGGGTTACACCGGGGAG. Protein product: CASSPLAGYTGE. The entire CDR3 reads CASSPLAGYTGELFF.

In regard to this clone: The read falls 3 residues short of the CDR3 end, and the missing part is taken from the germline J gene. This chain links TRBV10-1 with TRBJ1-1; 7 bases match TRBD1. CDR3 length: 16 amino acids. The germline V gene encodes CDR1 WNHNN and CDR2 SYGVQD (reference sequence). J was trimmed by 0 bases and V by 6 bases; bases with no gene match: 10. CDR3: CASSRDRVRMNTEAFF. The sequenced part of the CDR3 DNA is TGCGCCAGCAGCCGAGACAGGGTTCGCATGAACACTGAA.

To note about this clone: The DNA ends 3 residues before the CDR3 does, and the rest of the CDR3 is filled in from the germline J gene. V usage is TRBV5-1 and J usage is TRBJ1-1; 7 bases agree with TRBD1. This CDR3 has 14 amino acids. Looked up from germline, CDR1 is SGHRS and CDR2 is YFSETQ. V gave up 2 bases and J gave up 4 bases; unmatched junction bases: 5. CDR3 DNA, as far as it was read: TGCGCCAGCAGCTTTACAGGGGTAGCCACTGAA. Translation gives CASSFTGVATE. The full CDR3 reads CASSFTGVATEAFF.

With regard to this clone: The read is 3 residues too short to cover the CDR3 end, so that end is filled in from the germline J gene. This chain connects TRBV7-3 to TRBJ1-1; tentative D call: TRBD1 (6 bases). The CDR3 contains 13 residues. The V end lost 3 bases, the J end lost 3 bases, and 8 bases lay between the germline ends. Per the germline V gene, CDR1 is SGHTA and CDR2 is FQGTGA. CDR3 DNA (partial): TGTGCCAGCAGCTTGCAGGGGTACACTGAA. This gives the protein CASSLQGYTE. The whole CDR3 protein reads CASSLQGYTEAFF.

On this clone itself: The read terminates 3 residues ahead of where the CDR3 ends, so the germline J gene completes it. The V and J genes are TRBV7-8 and TRBJ1-2, with 8 nucleotides matching TRBD1. CDR3 size: 12 residues. CDR1 is SGHVS, CDR2 FQNEAQ, per germline. The junction had 2 bases not matched to a gene; V was cut back by 7 bases and J by 4 bases. The part of the CDR3 DNA that was read is TGTGCCAGCACCGACAGGGGCTATGGC. Its translation is CASTDRGYG. In full, the CDR3 is CASTDRGYGYTF.

About this clone: The CDR3 end is not reached by the read, which stops 3 residues before it; the germline J gene fills it in. The genes are TRBV29-1 and TRBJ2-3, with a weak D call TRBD2 (6 bases). The CDR3 contains 13 residues. Germline loops: CDR1 SQVTM, CDR2 ANQGSEA. V lost 3 bases, J lost 2 bases, and 9 bases lay in between. The part of the CDR3 DNA that was read is TGCAGCGTTGAGGGGGGATTCACAGATACG. It is translated as CSVEGGFTDT. The CDR3, in full, reads CSVEGGFTDTQYF.

A note on this clone: The sequence runs out 3 residues before the end of the CDR3; the remainder is reconstructed from the germline J gene. The chain carries TRBV28 and TRBJ2-7, with 8 bases fitting TRBD1. The CDR3 extends over 15 amino acids. Trimming at V came to 6 bases and at J to 5 bases, leaving 12 bases not matched to a gene. Germline values: CDR1 MDHEN, CDR2 SYDVKM. The CDR3 bases that were read are TGTGCCAGCAGCTCGGCCGGGACAGGTGATAACGAG. It translates to CASSSAGTGDNE. The full CDR3 reads CASSSAGTGDNEQYF.

Turning to this clone: From the germline J gene comes the end of the CDR3, since the read stops 3 residues before it. The rearrangement joins TRBV4-2 to TRBJ2-3, with 9 bases matching TRBD2. This CDR3 spans 17 amino acids. Germline V gene lookup returns CDR1 LGHNA and CDR2 YNFKEQ. The trim removed 0 bases at V and 5 bases at J, leaving 9 bases unmatched. The CDR3 loop reads CASSQDPERGVEDTQYF. Incomplete CDR3 DNA: TGTGCCAGCAGCCAAGATCCTGAGCGGGGGGTGGAAGATACG.

The CDR3 here is CATSGGLQETQYF. CDR3 DNA (partial): TGTGCCACCTCGGGGGGGCTTCAAGAGACC. J is TRBJ2-5 and V is TRBV19; 8 bases fit TRBD2. The read ends 3 residues before the CDR3 terminus; that terminus is restored from the germline J gene. CDR1 and CDR2 from the germline V gene are LNHDA and SQIVND (reference sequence). Trimming cost V 10 bases and J 2 bases; bases outside gene matches: 6. CDR3 length equals 13 residues.